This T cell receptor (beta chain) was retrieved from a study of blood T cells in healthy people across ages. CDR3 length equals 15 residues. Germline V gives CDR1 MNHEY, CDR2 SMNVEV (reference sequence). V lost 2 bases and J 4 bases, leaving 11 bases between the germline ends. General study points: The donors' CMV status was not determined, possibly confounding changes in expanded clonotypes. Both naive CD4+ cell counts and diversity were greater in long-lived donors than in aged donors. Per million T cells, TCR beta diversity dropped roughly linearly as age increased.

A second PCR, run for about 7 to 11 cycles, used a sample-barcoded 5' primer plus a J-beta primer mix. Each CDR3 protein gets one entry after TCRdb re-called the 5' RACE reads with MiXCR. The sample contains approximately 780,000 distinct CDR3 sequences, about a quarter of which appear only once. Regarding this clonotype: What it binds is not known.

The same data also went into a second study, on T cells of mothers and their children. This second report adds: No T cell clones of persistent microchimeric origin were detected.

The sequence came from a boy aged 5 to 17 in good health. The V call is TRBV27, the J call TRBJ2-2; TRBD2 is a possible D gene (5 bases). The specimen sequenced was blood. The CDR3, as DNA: TGTGCCAGCAGTTTAAATAGCGTCGGCACCGGGGAGCTGTTTTTT. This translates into CASSLNSVGTGELFF.